This TCR beta chain was observed in a study of shared clonotypes between healthy human individuals. Study results and limitations: Among a few donors, approximately 5% of naive CD4 clonotypes were found in common. The low donor count limited represented genetic and exposure-history diversity. The generation probabilities recorded for non-shared clonotypes fell below those of clonotypes shared by all four donors.

The CDR3 consists of 12 residues. Per the germline V gene, CDR1 is KGHSH and CDR2 is LQKENI. V was clipped by 5 bases and J by 12 bases, with 11 bases between them. Sequenced by immunoSEQ multiplex PCR; TCRdb stores in-frame clones only, minus some. The sample contains over a million clones, roughly 97% of which appear only once. Notes on this clone: The target antigen is unknown.

The sample consisted of naive CD4+ T cells sorted from blood. This sample's subset: CD45RA+ positively selected. The chain uses TRBV18 and TRBJ2-6; D is perhaps TRBD1 or TRBD2 (6 bases each). The sequence came from a man between 25 and 39 years old in good health. The CDR3 DNA reads as TGTGCCAGCTCAGAGGGGGGTGGCGTCCTGACTTTC. Amino acids: CASSEGGGVLTF.